This T cell receptor (beta chain) was sequenced in a study of shared clonotypes between healthy human individuals (dated by TCRdb to 2018 to 2020). Some background on the complete study: The cohort included three men and two women between 18 and 49 years of age. The study deeply sequenced blood TCR repertoires of about 5 healthy adults to estimate repertoire size and the extent of clonotype sharing between individuals. For each donor, CD4 naive and CD4 memory were each run on three plates, CD8 naive on two plates, and CD8 memory on one plate. To increase sequencing depth and limit assay-specific biases, different laboratories used diverse techniques to prepare libraries and sequence TCR repertoires. Each donor's leukapheresis produced roughly between roughly 0.85 and 10 billion PBMCs.

General conclusions and limits of the study: When several donors were compared, the shared fraction of clonotypes was 5% to 6.5% for naive CD4, about 4% for naive CD8, 2.3% for memory CD4, and roughly 0.4% for memory CD8. Rarefaction of sorted-subset datasets indicated incomplete sequencing despite the large sequencing depth. Because the study included a small number of donors, the genetic and exposure-history diversity represented was limited. Naive subsets generally had larger estimated clonotype richness than memory subsets. Higher generation probabilities were observed for clonotypes shared by all four sorted-subset donors than for non-shared clonotypes. Pairwise subsampling indicated that sequencing depth was expected to affect the degree of clonotype sharing among donors. Sampling was limited to blood, and TCR repertoires in tissue likely differ from TCR repertoires in blood.

TCR CDR3 regions were amplified from genomic DNA by multiplex PCR using the deep immunoSEQ assay. Genomic DNA extracted from each cell subset was distributed evenly over all wells of several immunoSEQ 96-well plates, and each plate served as one replicate. Each replicate PCR for sorted subsets received around 0.2 ug genomic DNA, equal to roughly 30,000 T cell genomes. Purified libraries were measured with a Qubit 3.0 fluorometer, size-checked on a Bioanalyzer 2100, and measured again with the KAPA Library Quantification kit. A separate single-read 150-cycle Illumina NextSeq 550 flow cell was used to sequence each immunoSEQ 96-well plate. The paper's processing steps were these. Because the immunoSEQ output included only junctional sequences and no quality scores, the filtering could not be the same as the filtering used for full-length reads. To assign V/J genes and CDR3, sequences were annotated using PyIR, a Python wrapper for IgBLAST v1.9, with IMGT germline references. Reads with weak V/J assignments (E-value above 1e-6), missing CDR3, stop codons, out-of-frame junctions, or ambiguous translated residues were removed. V3J clonotypes were defined as sequences sharing an identical inferred V gene, J gene, and CDR3 amino acid sequence. Percentage overlap between repertoires was calculated by dividing the number of shared unique clonotypes by the size of the smaller repertoire. Repertoire richness was assessed with RTK rarefaction, the Chao1 estimator, and Recon v2.1 estimates of unobserved clonotypes. Generation probabilities for all TCRbeta clonotypes obtained by the gDNA method from several donors were computed using OLGA. TCRdb carries this immuneACCESS record with in-frame sequences only. Its versions omit some clonotypes, under half of them owing to an unresolved V gene in the studies checked, with the rest unexplained. D and trimming were read from the DNA, whereas the V and J calls and clone size are those reported in that table. The sample includes some 2.4 million clones, with 80% to 95% observed a single time. The ten top clones hold around 0.37% of the sample.

Only one count was recorded for this clone. Its specific antigen is unknown. No qualities accompany the bases; no much larger clone lies one base away. The donors were healthy, HIV-negative adults with no recently reported acute infections or vaccinations. Only Caucasian adults living in Nashville, Tennessee, USA were represented among the donors. CD4+ T cells were enriched by magnetic negative selection; naive cells were then positively selected on CD45RA, and the negative fraction formed the memory subset. Blood was collected by leukapheresis, and PBMCs were isolated by Ficoll-Histopaque density gradient centrifugation and then cryopreserved in liquid nitrogen vapor phase. Analytical flow cytometry was used to check the purity and quantity of every magnetically sorted T cell population. Each sorted fraction had its genomic DNA isolated and then quantified by UV absorbance on a Nanodrop 2000c. From its cysteine to its phenylalanine, the CDR3 spans 14 amino acids. Kept here is only the CDR3 DNA, which spans 42 bases and is read in frame from base 1. V is cut by 6 bases and J by 4 bases, and the space between the germline ends is 12 bases. Per the germline V gene, MNHEY is the CDR1 and SVGAGI is the CDR2.

The V and J genes are TRBV6-5 and TRBJ2-2, and the D gene may be TRBD1, 6 bases matching. The clonotype originates from a man aged 18 to 29 in good health. Some clones in this sample may be carry-over from other donors' samples. The sample comprised naive CD4+ T cells from PBMCs. Sample cell subset or site, as interpreted from the label and publication: CD45RA+ positively selected. The CDR3 reads as follows: CASRPDSSTGELFF. The DNA sequence reads TGTGCCAGCAGACCGGACAGTTCCACCGGGGAGCTGTTTTTT.